This record looks at one T cell receptor beta chain sequence and its context. This entry comes from a study of cytomegalovirus exposure and HLA in healthy donors. This PCR relied on a set of 60 Vbeta primers and 13 Jbeta primers. Assay: immunoSEQ multiplex PCR; the TCRdb copy retains only in-frame clones and omits some. The data hold more than 100,000 clones, with approximately 72% observed a single time. The CDR3 is 14 residues long. V dropped 6 bases and J dropped 5 bases, with 13 bases sitting between them. Looked up from germline, CDR1 is KGHSH and CDR2 is LQKENI. This TCR was sampled from a man younger than 35 in good health and CMV-seronegative. The V and J genes are TRBV18 and TRBJ1-4, with D tentatively TRBD1 (5 bases). Sequencing used PBMCs. The CDR3 protein is CASSGRGRNEKLFF. In nucleotides, the CDR3 is TGTGCCAGCTCCGGGAGGGGAAGGAATGAAAAACTGTTTTTT. The full variable domain, with the rest looked up from reference TRBV18 and TRBJ1-4, is NAGVMQNPRHLVRRRGQEARLRCSPMKGHSHVYWYRQLPEEGLKFMVYLQKENIIDESGMPKERFSAEFPKEGPSILRIQQVVRGDSAAYFCASSGRGRNEKLFFGSGTQLSVL.